This TCR beta chain was documented in a study of blood T cells in healthy people across ages. Study conclusions and caveats: Roughly linear age-related decline in beta diversity appeared, significant by age around 38. No one knew whether donors had CMV, which possibly confounded expanded clonotype changes.

Per sample, at least 5 micrograms of total RNA were extracted. A second PCR, run for roughly 7 to 11 cycles, used a sample-barcoded 5' primer plus a J-beta primer mix. TCRdb re-analysed the 5' RACE reads in MiXCR, keeping a single row per CDR3 protein. The sample includes about 780,000 distinct CDR3 sequences, about 47% of them seen just once. A word on this clonotype: As yet, its antigen is unknown.

CDR1 is SNHLY, CDR2 FYNNEI, per germline. The CDR3 spans 15 residues. Trimming removed 6 bases from V and 0 bases from J; junction bases left unmatched: 7. The sample taken for sequencing was blood. The chain joins TRBV2 to TRBJ2-7, with TRBD1 identical over 8 bases. The clonotype was recovered from a man at least 80 years old in good health. CDR3 sequence (DNA): TGTGCCAGCAGGGTCGGACAGGGTTACTCCTACGAGCAGTACTTC. Residues: CASRVGQGYSYEQYF.